This TCR beta chain appears in the sequencing data of a study of T cell responses to AZD1222 COVID-19 vaccine. Here immunoSEQ multiplex PCR was the method, and the copy in TCRdb shows in-frame clones only, minus some. Among tens of thousands of clones listed, about 90% were seen once. The sample here was peripheral blood, taken on day 0 of AZD1222 vaccination. The receptor was isolated from an adult in good health.

Here the CDR3 reads CASISGRGRGVYGYTF. CDR3 nucleotide sequence: TGTGCCAGCATCTCCGGACGAGGGAGAGGTGTCTATGGCTACACCTTC. The chain combines TRBV11-2 with TRBJ1-2, with D hard to call. V lost 7 bases to trimming and J lost 4 bases, with 22 bases between them. This CDR3 has 16 residues. Germline-derived CDR1 and CDR2 are SGHAT and FQNNGV.